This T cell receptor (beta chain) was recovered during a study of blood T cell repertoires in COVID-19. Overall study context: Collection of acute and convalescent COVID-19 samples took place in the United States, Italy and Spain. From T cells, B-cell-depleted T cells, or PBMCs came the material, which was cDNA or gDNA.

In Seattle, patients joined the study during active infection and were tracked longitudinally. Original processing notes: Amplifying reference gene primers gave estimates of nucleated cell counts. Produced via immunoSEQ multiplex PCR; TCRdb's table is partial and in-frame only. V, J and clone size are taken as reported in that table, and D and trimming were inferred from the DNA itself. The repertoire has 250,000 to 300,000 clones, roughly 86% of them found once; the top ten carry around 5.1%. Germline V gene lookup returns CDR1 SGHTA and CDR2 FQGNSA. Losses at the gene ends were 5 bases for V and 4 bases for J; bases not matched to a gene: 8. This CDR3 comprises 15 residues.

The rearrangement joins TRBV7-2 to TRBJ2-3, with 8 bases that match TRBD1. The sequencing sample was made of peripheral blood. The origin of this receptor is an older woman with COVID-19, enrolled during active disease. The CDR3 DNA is TGTGCCAGCAGCCCAGACAGGGGCAGCGCAGATACGCAGTATTTT. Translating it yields CASSPDRGSADTQYF.